Listed below are T cell receptor beta chains from one sample, sequenced in a study of T cell responses to AZD1222 COVID-19 vaccine. Clones were sequenced by immunoSEQ multiplex PCR, and TCRdb holds only the in-frame ones, with some missing. The sample consists of 68,000 or so clones, 85% to 90% of them appearing once. The sequencing here drew on peripheral blood, taken on day 0 of AZD1222 vaccination. The receptors come from an adult in good health. Each CDR3 is given with its conserved first and last residue. A D gene is named only where the DNA matches it firmly. Some rows mark clone size as missing; the rest say once, few, many or name a class of expanded clone.

clone size: .
J gene: TRBJ2-3
V gene: TRBV27
D gene: TRBD2
CDR3 protein: CASRKRETSTDTQYF
CDR3 DNA: TGTGCCAGCAGGAAGCGGGAAACTAGCACAGATACGCAGTATTTT

clone size: .
J gene: TRBJ2-2
V gene: TRBV6-4
D gene: .
CDR3 protein: CASSDSATGELFF
CDR3 DNA: TGTGCCAGCAGTGACTCGGCCACCGGGGAGCTGTTTTTT

clone size: once
J gene: TRBJ1-3
V gene: TRBV3-1/TRBV3-2
D gene: .
CDR3 protein: CASSQGRSSGNTIYF
CDR3 DNA: TGTGCCAGCAGCCAAGGGAGGAGCTCTGGAAACACCATATATTTT

clone size: .
J gene: TRBJ2-7
V gene: TRBV27
D gene: .
CDR3 protein: CASRDSPKPYEQYF
CDR3 DNA: TGTGCCAGCAGGGACTCCCCGAAACCATACGAGCAGTACTTC

clone size: .
J gene: TRBJ2-5
V gene: TRBV7-8
D gene: .
CDR3 protein: CASSPSSRDLVLETQYF
CDR3 DNA: TGTGCCAGCAGCCCCTCATCCCGCGACTTAGTTTTGGAGACCCAGTACTTC

clone size: .
J gene: TRBJ2-1
V gene: TRBV7-7
D gene: .
CDR3 protein: CASSQDWGSYNEQFF
CDR3 DNA: TGTGCTAGCAGCCAAGACTGGGGCTCCTACAATGAGCAGTTCTTC

clone size: .
J gene: TRBJ1-2
V gene: TRBV19
D gene: .
CDR3 protein: CASSIGSGGTYGYTF
CDR3 DNA: TGTGCCAGTAGTATAGGATCGGGCGGGACCTATGGCTACACCTTC

clone size: .
J gene: TRBJ1-1
V gene: TRBV6-5
D gene: TRBD1
CDR3 protein: CASSYDRGRNTEAFF
CDR3 DNA: TGTGCCAGCAGTTACGACAGGGGGAGAAACACTGAAGCTTTCTTT

clone size: .
J gene: TRBJ2-1
V gene: TRBV6-5
D gene: .
CDR3 protein: CASNKIGVKNEQFF
CDR3 DNA: TGTGCCAGCAATAAGATAGGAGTTAAGAATGAGCAGTTCTTC

clone size: .
J gene: TRBJ1-2
V gene: TRBV7-3
D gene: .
CDR3 protein: CASSLGDGDYGYTF
CDR3 DNA: TGTGCCAGCAGCTTAGGGGACGGCGACTATGGCTACACCTTC

clone size: .
J gene: TRBJ2-3
V gene: TRBV27
D gene: TRBD2
CDR3 protein: CASGRSGTSGTTDTQYF
CDR3 DNA: TGTGCCAGCGGCCGGTCCGGGACTAGCGGGACCACAGATACGCAGTATTTT

clone size: .
J gene: TRBJ1-1
V gene: TRBV29-1
D gene: TRBD1
CDR3 protein: CSVGQGTVNTEAFF
CDR3 DNA: TGCAGCGTCGGACAGGGAACCGTGAACACTGAAGCTTTCTTT

clone size: .
J gene: TRBJ2-1
V gene: TRBV14
D gene: .
CDR3 protein: CASSQRTDYNEQFF
CDR3 DNA: TGTGCCAGCAGCCAGAGGACGGACTACAATGAGCAGTTCTTC

clone size: .
J gene: TRBJ1-1
V gene: TRBV4-1
D gene: .
CDR3 protein: CASSQVSGTEAFF
CDR3 DNA: TGCGCCAGCAGCCAAGTCTCTGGGACTGAAGCTTTCTTT

clone size: .
J gene: TRBJ1-2
V gene: TRBV28
D gene: .
CDR3 protein: CASSLRLNYGYTF
CDR3 DNA: TGTGCCAGCAGTTTAAGGCTTAACTATGGCTACACCTTC

clone size: .
J gene: TRBJ1-2
V gene: TRBV4-1
D gene: .
CDR3 protein: CASSQAGGSNYGYTF
CDR3 DNA: TGCGCCAGCAGCCAGGCAGGTGGATCCAACTATGGCTACACCTTC

clone size: .
J gene: TRBJ2-7
V gene: TRBV28
D gene: .
CDR3 protein: CASSPYSDDEQYF
CDR3 DNA: TGTGCCAGCAGTCCCTATTCAGATGACGAGCAGTACTTC